This is a list of T cell receptor beta chains from one sample in a study of OX40 agonist ivuxolimab in advanced cancers. TCRdb keeps only in-frame clones here, not all; method: immunoSEQ multiplex PCR. The table includes 75,000 to 100,000 clones, approximately 90% detected once. Material: CD4+ or CD8+ T cells sorted from blood, obtained in a trial of the OX40 agonist ivuxolimab. These receptors were obtained from an adult with an advanced solid tumor such as melanoma, head and neck, liver or kidney cancer. Both conserved end residues are part of each CDR3. The D gene is left open where the match is weak. Only part of the rows carry a size: once, few, many, or a class if the clone is expanded.

V	size	D	J	length	CDR3	DNA
TRBV5-4	-	-	TRBJ1-2	11	CASSLGWGYTF	TGTGCCAGCAGCCTGGGTTGGGGCTACACCTTC
TRBV6-4	few	TRBD2	TRBJ2-2	15	CASSAGLADTGELFF	TGTGCCAGCAGTGCGGGACTAGCAGACACCGGGGAGCTGTTTTTT
TRBV11-3	-	-	TRBJ2-5	17	CASSLDRWGVEKETQYF	TGTGCCAGCAGCTTAGATCGGTGGGGGGTGGAGAAAGAGACCCAGTACTTC
TRBV29-1	-	-	TRBJ2-5	11	CSVGDVETQYF	TGCAGCGTTGGGGATGTGGAGACCCAGTACTTC
TRBV10-2	-	TRBD1	TRBJ2-6	16	CASGNARGLGANVLTF	TGCGCCAGCGGGAATGCCAGGGGGCTTGGGGCCAACGTCCTGACTTTC
TRBV7-3	-	-	TRBJ2-5	16	CASSQGRQGWGETQYF	TGTGCCAGCAGCCAGGGACGTCAGGGATGGGGGGAGACCCAGTACTTC
TRBV5-1	once	-	TRBJ2-5	13	CASSWDIAGTQYF	TGCGCCAGCAGCTGGGACATAGCGGGGACCCAGTACTTC
TRBV18	-	TRBD2	TRBJ2-7	17	CASSPRIPGTSGYEQYF	TGTGCCAGCTCACCACGAATTCCCGGGACTAGCGGTTACGAGCAGTACTTC
TRBV25-1	-	-	TRBJ1-2	14	CASSGPGRREGYTF	TGTGCCAGCAGTGGCCCGGGGCGCAGAGAGGGCTACACCTTC
TRBV7-2	once	-	TRBJ1-6	14	CASSRDDVNSPLHF	TGTGCCAGCAGCAGGGACGACGTGAATTCACCCCTCCACTTT
TRBV5-1	once	TRBD2	TRBJ2-5	16	CASSLGLAGGPETQYF	TGCGCCAGCAGCTTGGGATTAGCGGGAGGGCCGGAGACCCAGTACTTC
TRBV10-3	-	-	TRBJ1-5	15	CAISVVAPPGQPQHF	TGTGCCATCAGTGTGGTTGCGCCTCCGGGTCAGCCCCAGCATTTT
TRBV6-6	-	TRBD1	TRBJ1-4	16	CASSLQGVATNEKLFF	TGTGCCAGCAGTTTACAGGGGGTTGCAACTAATGAAAAACTGTTTTTT
TRBV28	once	TRBD1	TRBJ1-2	14	CASRDSGTGEGYTF	TGTGCCAGCAGGGACTCCGGGACAGGGGAAGGCTACACCTTC
TRBV16	once	TRBD1	TRBJ2-2	20	CASSRPRDRGRGRVTGELFF	TGTGCCAGCAGCCGTCCCCGGGACAGGGGCCGGGGTCGAGTCACCGGGGAGCTGTTTTTT
TRBV2	-	TRBD2	TRBJ2-2	15	CASSESGRGTGELFF	TGTGCCAGCAGTGAAAGCGGGAGAGGGACCGGGGAGCTGTTTTTT
TRBV11-2	-	-	TRBJ2-5	15	CASSLEWRTRETQYF	TGTGCCAGCAGCTTAGAATGGCGAACCAGGGAGACCCAGTACTTC
TRBV15	-	-	TRBJ2-1	14	CATSFLGGVSEQFF	TGTGCCACCAGCTTCCTAGGAGGTGTAAGTGAGCAGTTCTTC
TRBV19	-	TRBD2	TRBJ2-3	17	CASSIVPAGGPRDTQYF	TGTGCCAGTAGTATAGTGCCAGCGGGAGGGCCCAGAGATACGCAGTATTTT
TRBV4-3	-	-	TRBJ1-4	14	CASSQGQTNEKLFF	TGCGCCAGCAGCCAGGGCCAAACTAATGAAAAACTGTTTTTT
TRBV7-2	-	-	TRBJ1-3	15	CASSPPRAVGNTIYF	TGTGCCAGCAGCCCCCCAAGGGCCGTCGGAAACACCATATATTTT
TRBV5-1	-	TRBD2	TRBJ2-5	17	CASSLGVAGGSSETQYF	TGCGCCAGCAGCTTGGGGGTAGCGGGGGGTTCGTCAGAGACCCAGTACTTC
TRBV18	-	-	TRBJ2-7	14	CASSPGGREREQYF	TGTGCCAGCTCACCGGGGGGCAGGGAACGCGAGCAGTACTTC
TRBV7-2	-	TRBD2	TRBJ2-7	14	CASSGAGISYEQYF	TGTGCCAGCAGTGGAGCGGGAATCTCCTACGAGCAGTACTTC
TRBV30	-	-	TRBJ2-7	14	CAWSRGSGRYEQYF	TGTGCCTGGAGTCGGGGGAGCGGCCGCTACGAGCAGTACTTC
TRBV6-5	-	-	TRBJ2-7	13	CASSYSAGREQYF	TGTGCCAGCAGTTACTCGGCGGGGCGCGAGCAGTACTTC
TRBV7-2	-	TRBD1	TRBJ2-7	14	CASSFGQGSYEQYF	TGTGCCAGCAGCTTCGGACAGGGGTCCTACGAGCAGTACTTC
TRBV18	-	-	TRBJ1-1	13	CASSQGSGTEAFF	TGTGCCAGCTCACAGGGTTCGGGCACTGAAGCTTTCTTT
TRBV11-2	-	-	TRBJ1-3	15	CASSLVGPSGNTIYF	TGTGCCAGCAGCTTAGTCGGGCCCTCTGGAAACACCATATATTTT
TRBV27	-	-	TRBJ2-5	13	CASSWGFEETQYF	TGTGCCAGCAGTTGGGGTTTCGAGGAGACCCAGTACTTC
TRBV11-2	-	-	TRBJ2-5	12	CASSLVSETQYF	TGTGCCAGCAGCTTAGTGTCAGAGACCCAGTACTTC
TRBV21-1	-	-	TRBJ1-5	19	CASSKELRDGLYSNQPQHF	TGTGCCAGCAGCAAAGAATTGAGGGACGGCCTCTATAGCAATCAGCCCCAGCATTTT
TRBV11-2	-	-	TRBJ1-1	13	CASSLAGRVVAFF	TGTGCCAGCAGCTTAGCTGGCAGGGTGGTAGCTTTCTTT
TRBV28	-	-	TRBJ1-5	15	CASSFSGDSNQPQHF	TGTGCCAGCAGTTTTTCAGGGGACAGCAATCAGCCCCAGCATTTT
TRBV10-3	-	TRBD1	TRBJ1-1	14	CAISSRTGNTEAFF	TGTGCCATCAGTAGCCGGACAGGGAACACTGAAGCTTTCTTT
TRBV11-3	-	-	TRBJ2-3	14	CASSPHDRTDTQYF	TGTGCCAGCAGCCCGCACGATCGCACAGATACGCAGTATTTT
TRBV6-5	-	-	TRBJ2-7	12	CASRTDNYEQYF	TGTGCCAGCAGGACCGACAACTACGAGCAGTACTTC
TRBV4-1	-	TRBD1	TRBJ1-1	16	CASSQAGQGVGTEAFF	TGCGCCAGCAGCCAAGCAGGACAGGGTGTAGGTACTGAAGCTTTCTTT
TRBV6-5	-	-	TRBJ1-2	15	CASSSSLLGNYGYTF	TGTGCCAGCAGTTCTTCCCTGCTTGGGAACTATGGCTACACCTTC
TRBV7-8	-	TRBD1	TRBJ2-7	16	CASSLKDGTDSYEQYF	TGTGCCAGCAGCTTAAAAGACGGGACAGACTCCTACGAGCAGTACTTC
TRBV7-9	-	-	TRBJ2-3	12	CASSSSTDTQYF	TGTGCCAGCAGCTCCAGCACAGATACGCAGTATTTT
TRBV6-6	-	TRBD1	TRBJ2-3	16	CASRPPRDRATDTQYF	TGTGCCAGCAGACCACCCCGGGACAGGGCTACAGATACGCAGTATTTT
TRBV7-3	-	-	TRBJ1-1	13	CASSRGQPEGSFF	TGTGCCAGCAGCCGAGGGCAGCCAGAAGGGTCTTTCTTT
TRBV5-4	once	TRBD2	TRBJ2-7	14	CASSLGRGVYEQYF	TGTGCCAGCAGCTTGGGGCGGGGGGTCTACGAGCAGTACTTC
TRBV7-9	once	-	TRBJ2-3	15	CASSVMPGRADTQYF	TGTGCCAGCAGCGTGATGCCAGGGCGGGCAGATACGCAGTATTTT
TRBV30	-	-	TRBJ1-4	12	CAWSRGDEKLFF	TGTGCCTGGAGCCGAGGGGACGAAAAACTGTTTTTT